The rows below give T cell receptor beta chains drawn from one sample of a study of T cell responses to AZD1222 COVID-19 vaccine. Produced via immunoSEQ multiplex PCR; TCRdb's table is partial and in-frame only. The table shows 150,000 or so clones, with more than 85% occurring only once. The sample in question was peripheral blood, obtained on day 0 of AZD1222 vaccination. These receptors came from an adult in good health. The CDR3 runs from the conserved cysteine through the conserved F or W. The order of the fields is clone size, D gene, J gene, V gene, CDR3 protein, CDR3 DNA. The D gene is left open where the match is weak. A clone size is listed for some rows: how often the clone was seen (once, few, many), or a class if it is expanded.

clone_size: .
d_call: .
j_call: TRBJ1-2
v_call: TRBV6-5
cdr3_aa: CASSSPGRPNYGYTF
cdr3_nt: TGTGCCAGCAGTTCCCCAGGGAGGCCCAACTATGGCTACACCTTC

clone_size: .
d_call: .
j_call: TRBJ2-7
v_call: TRBV10-2
cdr3_aa: CASKSDRPLTSEREQYF
cdr3_nt: TGCGCCAGCAAATCAGACAGACCCCTAACCTCGGAGAGGGAGCAGTACTTC

clone_size: .
d_call: TRBD1
j_call: TRBJ1-5
v_call: TRBV4-3
cdr3_aa: CASSLTGNQPQHF
cdr3_nt: TGCGCCAGCAGCCTGACAGGGAATCAGCCCCAGCATTTT

clone_size: .
d_call: .
j_call: TRBJ1-2
v_call: TRBV7-9
cdr3_aa: CASSFEGYGYTF
cdr3_nt: TGTGCCAGCAGCTTTGAGGGCTATGGCTACACCTTC

clone_size: .
d_call: TRBD2
j_call: TRBJ2-1
v_call: TRBV11-2
cdr3_aa: CATRTSGINEQFF
cdr3_nt: TGTGCCACCAGGACTAGCGGGATCAATGAGCAGTTCTTC

clone_size: .
d_call: TRBD1
j_call: TRBJ1-2
v_call: TRBV9
cdr3_aa: CASSGAGTGGGYTF
cdr3_nt: TGTGCCAGCAGCGGGGCCGGGACAGGGGGAGGCTACACCTTC

clone_size: few
d_call: TRBD1
j_call: TRBJ1-5
v_call: TRBV3-1/TRBV3-2
cdr3_aa: CASSRPNRGLNQPQHF
cdr3_nt: TGTGCCAGCAGCCGCCCAAACAGGGGGCTGAATCAGCCCCAGCATTTT

clone_size: .
d_call: TRBD2
j_call: TRBJ2-7
v_call: TRBV28
cdr3_aa: CASSLRSGRDEQYF
cdr3_nt: TGTGCCAGCAGTCTCCGTAGCGGGAGGGACGAGCAGTACTTC

clone_size: .
d_call: .
j_call: TRBJ1-1
v_call: TRBV18
cdr3_aa: CASSPQGGWVAGAFF
cdr3_nt: TGTGCCAGCTCACCACAGGGGGGGTGGGTGGCAGGAGCTTTCTTT

clone_size: .
d_call: TRBD1
j_call: TRBJ2-3
v_call: TRBV2
cdr3_aa: CASSQDRGTDTQYF
cdr3_nt: TGTGCCAGCAGTCAGGACAGGGGGACAGATACGCAGTATTTT

clone_size: .
d_call: .
j_call: TRBJ1-1
v_call: TRBV18
cdr3_aa: CASSPGSFGAFF
cdr3_nt: TGTGCCAGCTCCCCAGGGTCTTTTGGAGCTTTCTTT

clone_size: once
d_call: TRBD2
j_call: TRBJ2-1
v_call: TRBV4-2
cdr3_aa: CASSPFSGVTYNEQFF
cdr3_nt: TGTGCCAGCAGCCCGTTTAGCGGGGTTACCTACAATGAGCAGTTCTTC

clone_size: .
d_call: .
j_call: TRBJ2-7
v_call: TRBV28
cdr3_aa: CALEGGATYEQYF
cdr3_nt: TGTGCCCTCGAGGGGGGAGCAACCTACGAGCAGTACTTC

clone_size: .
d_call: .
j_call: TRBJ2-1
v_call: TRBV7-8
cdr3_aa: CASSLATGREQFF
cdr3_nt: TGTGCCAGCAGCTTAGCAACTGGTCGGGAGCAGTTCTTC

clone_size: .
d_call: TRBD2
j_call: TRBJ2-5
v_call: TRBV19
cdr3_aa: CASSTLSGTQETQYF
cdr3_nt: TGTGCCAGTAGTACCCTTAGCGGGACCCAAGAGACCCAGTACTTC

clone_size: .
d_call: TRBD1
j_call: TRBJ2-3
v_call: TRBV30
cdr3_aa: CAWSGGQLSTDTQYF
cdr3_nt: TGTGCCTGGAGTGGGGGACAGCTAAGCACAGATACGCAGTATTTT

clone_size: .
d_call: .
j_call: TRBJ1-2
v_call: TRBV28
cdr3_aa: CASSLPLYGYTF
cdr3_nt: TGTGCCAGCAGTTTACCTCTCTATGGCTACACCTTC

clone_size: .
d_call: TRBD2
j_call: TRBJ2-1
v_call: TRBV2
cdr3_aa: CASSLSREGWGNEQFF
cdr3_nt: TGTGCCAGCAGCCTTAGCCGGGAGGGCTGGGGAAATGAGCAGTTCTTC

clone_size: .
d_call: TRBD2
j_call: TRBJ2-2
v_call: TRBV7-3
cdr3_aa: CASSPRGLAGGPGELFF
cdr3_nt: TGTGCCAGCAGCCCTAGGGGACTAGCGGGAGGGCCCGGGGAGCTGTTTTTT

clone_size: .
d_call: TRBD2
j_call: TRBJ2-1
v_call: TRBV7-9
cdr3_aa: CASSLAEGLAGVNEQFF
cdr3_nt: TGTGCCAGCAGCTTAGCGGAGGGACTAGCGGGAGTTAATGAGCAGTTCTTC

clone_size: .
d_call: .
j_call: TRBJ1-6
v_call: TRBV3-1/TRBV3-2
cdr3_aa: CASSLWTNSPLHF
cdr3_nt: TGTGCCAGCAGCCTTTGGACTAATTCACCCCTCCACTTT

clone_size: .
d_call: .
j_call: TRBJ1-5
v_call: TRBV19
cdr3_aa: CASSNRVLQPQHF
cdr3_nt: TGTGCCAGTAGCAACAGGGTCCTTCAGCCCCAGCATTTT

clone_size: .
d_call: TRBD2
j_call: TRBJ2-7
v_call: TRBV9
cdr3_aa: CASSVAPGLAGGPYEQYF
cdr3_nt: TGTGCCAGCAGCGTAGCTCCGGGACTAGCGGGGGGCCCCTACGAGCAGTACTTC

clone_size: .
d_call: .
j_call: TRBJ1-2
v_call: TRBV4-1
cdr3_aa: CASRRGPGSNYGYTF
cdr3_nt: TGCGCCAGCAGGCGTGGGCCGGGAAGTAACTATGGCTACACCTTC

clone_size: .
d_call: TRBD2
j_call: TRBJ2-7
v_call: TRBV4-1
cdr3_aa: CASSQDLRREGQSSYEQYF
cdr3_nt: TGCGCCAGCAGCCAAGATCTCCGGCGGGAGGGACAAAGCTCCTACGAGCAGTACTTC

clone_size: once
d_call: .
j_call: TRBJ2-1
v_call: TRBV2
cdr3_aa: CASNALGQLVF
cdr3_nt: TGTGCCAGCAACGCCTTAGGACAGTTGGTCTTC

clone_size: .
d_call: .
j_call: TRBJ2-1
v_call: TRBV30
cdr3_aa: CAWRGATRRNEQFF
cdr3_nt: TGTGCCTGGAGGGGAGCCACGAGGAGGAATGAGCAGTTCTTC

clone_size: .
d_call: .
j_call: TRBJ2-5
v_call: TRBV3-1/TRBV3-2
cdr3_aa: CASSQGGRRYQETQYF
cdr3_nt: TGTGCCAGCAGCCAAGGGGGCAGGCGGTACCAAGAGACCCAGTACTTC

clone_size: .
d_call: TRBD1
j_call: TRBJ1-6
v_call: TRBV7-2
cdr3_aa: CASSVSGQGASPLHF
cdr3_nt: TGTGCCAGCAGCGTGTCGGGACAGGGGGCTTCACCCCTCCACTTT

clone_size: .
d_call: .
j_call: TRBJ1-5
v_call: TRBV5-3
cdr3_aa: CARSPRCNQPQHF
cdr3_nt: TGTGCCAGAAGCCCGAGATGCAATCAGCCCCAGCATTTT

clone_size: .
d_call: .
j_call: TRBJ1-3
v_call: TRBV7-9
cdr3_aa: CASSAEPALDTIYF
cdr3_nt: TGTGCCAGCAGCGCAGAGCCAGCACTGGACACCATATATTTT

clone_size: .
d_call: TRBD1
j_call: TRBJ1-6
v_call: TRBV19
cdr3_aa: CASSPGTGNSPLHF
cdr3_nt: TGTGCCAGTAGCCCCGGGACAGGGAATTCACCCCTCCACTTT

clone_size: .
d_call: TRBD1
j_call: TRBJ1-1
v_call: TRBV4-2
cdr3_aa: CASSQDPGQGFQAFF
cdr3_nt: TGTGCCAGCAGCCAGGACCCGGGACAGGGGTTCCAAGCTTTCTTT

clone_size: .
d_call: .
j_call: TRBJ1-5
v_call: TRBV13
cdr3_aa: CASSSYSNQPQHF
cdr3_nt: TGTGCCAGCAGCTCTTATAGCAATCAGCCCCAGCATTTT

clone_size: .
d_call: .
j_call: TRBJ2-1
v_call: TRBV7-8
cdr3_aa: CASSLRGGKGNEQFF
cdr3_nt: TGTGCCAGCAGCTTAAGAGGCGGGAAGGGCAATGAGCAGTTCTTC

clone_size: .
d_call: .
j_call: TRBJ2-3
v_call: TRBV10-3
cdr3_aa: CAISRGASTDTQYF
cdr3_nt: TGTGCCATCAGTCGGGGGGCTAGCACAGATACGCAGTATTTT

clone_size: few
d_call: .
j_call: TRBJ2-3
v_call: TRBV4-2
cdr3_aa: CASSQEAYYTDTQYF
cdr3_nt: TGTGCCAGCAGCCAAGAAGCCTACTACACAGATACGCAGTATTTT

clone_size: .
d_call: .
j_call: TRBJ1-2
v_call: TRBV3-1/TRBV3-2
cdr3_aa: CASSQDSSRGYTF
cdr3_nt: TGTGCCAGCAGCCAGGATTCGTCTCGGGGCTACACCTTC